The clone carrying this T cell receptor (beta chain) occurred many times. What it binds is unknown. The CDR3 sequence is 16 residues long. V gave up 2 bases and J gave up 0 bases, with 10 bases separating them. The germline CDR1 and CDR2 sequences are SEHNR and FQNEAQ (reference sequence). Unsorted libraries were prepared from 2 million PBMCs that had been stored at -80 C. With 10-nucleotide random UMIs included, cDNA was synthesized by 5'RACE. TCRdb processed the 5' RACE reads anew with MiXCR; each CDR3 protein has one entry. The data contain 55,000 to 75,000 distinct CDR3 sequences, about 13% of them singletons. This entry belongs to a study of neurological immune-mediated disorders. Whole-study findings and limits: Multiple sclerosis, the disease with the least TCR clonal expansion, fell below healthy controls, whereas HTLV-1-associated myelopathy showed the most. No sharing of CDR3 amino acid sequences was observed among expanded clones across subjects, suggesting private repertoires in all groups.

The V gene is TRBV7-9, the J gene TRBJ2-2; D remains ambiguous. The specimen was PBMCs. This TCR came from a woman aged 55 to 70 with HTLV-1-associated myelopathy (HAM/TSP). CDR3 nucleotide sequence: TGTGCCAGCAGCTTATCGACGGGCCCGAACACCGGGGAGCTGTTTTTT. Amino acids: CASSLSTGPNTGELFF.